This T cell receptor beta chain is drawn from a study of CXCR3-negative and CXCR3-positive naive CD8 T cells. Study-level results: TRB CDR3s were more hydrophobic in CXCR3-positive than in CXCR3-negative naive cells. Sequencing showed both naive subsets with comparably high diversity, and memory CD8+ cells much lower. No difference in surface CD5 was seen between naive subsets, and TCR strength was inferred from TRB CDR3 properties.

On this clonotype itself: Its antigen is not identified.

Among CD8+ T cells, naive ones were CD45RO-CCR7+CD27+CD95-. 5' RACE that incorporated UMI labels was used to prepare the TRB cDNA libraries. TCRdb reworked the 5' RACE reads into one entry per CDR3 protein, no DNA. The sample yields some 150,000 distinct CDR3 sequences, of which the top ten take up approximately 0.27%. The specimen sequenced was naive CXCR3+ CD8+ T cells from blood. Subset given: CD45RO-CCR7+CD27+CD95- naive CD8+ T cells expressing CXCR3 (TNR3+). This TCR derives from a human donor in good health. Some clones in this sample may be carry-over from other donors' samples.

CDR3 sequence: CASSLRRGGFYEQYF. The chain uses TRBV11-3 and TRBJ2-7; checking the TCRdb D call of TRBD2 is not possible without DNA. Germline CDR1 is SGHNT and CDR2 is YENEEA. The CDR3 spans 15 residues.